This TCR beta chain was observed in a study of control samples from healthy donors and cancer patients. Profiled with immunoSEQ multiplex PCR; TCRdb holds only in-frame clones, not every one. The table lists 150,000 to 200,000 clones, about 90% of them singletons, with around 12% in the top ten. This CDR3 spans 13 amino acids. The junction had 10 bases not matched to a gene; V was cut back by 10 bases and J by 6 bases. From germline, CDR1 is MDHEN and CDR2 SYDVKM. The TCR originated in a young man in good health. Sequenced: blood. This rearrangement joins TRBV28 to TRBJ2-7, with 9 bases that match TRBD1. CDR3 loop: CAIQPGQGGEQYF. As DNA, the CDR3 is TGTGCCATACAACCGGGACAGGGCGGCGAGCAGTACTTC.